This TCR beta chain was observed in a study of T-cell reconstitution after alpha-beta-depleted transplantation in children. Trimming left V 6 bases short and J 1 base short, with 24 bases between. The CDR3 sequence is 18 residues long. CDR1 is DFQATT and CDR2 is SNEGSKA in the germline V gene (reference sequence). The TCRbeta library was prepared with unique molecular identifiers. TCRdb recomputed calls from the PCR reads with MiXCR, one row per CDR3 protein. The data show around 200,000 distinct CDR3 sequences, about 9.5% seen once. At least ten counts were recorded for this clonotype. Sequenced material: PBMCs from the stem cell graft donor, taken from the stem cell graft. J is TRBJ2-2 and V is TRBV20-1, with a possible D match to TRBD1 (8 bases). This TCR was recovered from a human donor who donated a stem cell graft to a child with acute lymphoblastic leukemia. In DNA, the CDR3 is TGCAGTGCCCCAACCCGACAGGGGACTACACGGAACACCGGGGAGCTGTTTTTT. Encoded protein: CSAPTRQGTTRNTGELFF.